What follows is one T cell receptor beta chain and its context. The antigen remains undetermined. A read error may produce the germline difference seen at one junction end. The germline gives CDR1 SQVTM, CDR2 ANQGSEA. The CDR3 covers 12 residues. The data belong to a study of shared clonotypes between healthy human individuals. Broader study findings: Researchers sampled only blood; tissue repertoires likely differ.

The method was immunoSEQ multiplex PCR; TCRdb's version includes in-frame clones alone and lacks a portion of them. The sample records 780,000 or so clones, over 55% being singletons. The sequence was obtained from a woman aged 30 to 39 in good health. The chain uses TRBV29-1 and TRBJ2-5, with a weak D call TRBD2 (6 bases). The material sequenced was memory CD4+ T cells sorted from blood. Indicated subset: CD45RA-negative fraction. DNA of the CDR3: TGCAGCGTTGAAGGGACCGGGACTTCGGGACACTTC. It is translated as CSVEGTGTSGHF.